One TCR beta chain is described in this entry. Its antigen is not identified. This entry is derived from a study of shared clonotypes between healthy human individuals. Study information: Each donor's CD4 naive and CD4 memory cells filled three plates apiece, CD8 naive two, and CD8 memory one. Study results and limitations: Although depth was large, rarefaction showed that sequencing of the sorted subsets was incomplete. Across subsets, estimated richness was generally greater for naive than for memory populations. Compared with clonotypes that all four donors shared, non-shared clonotypes had lower generation probabilities.

Sequenced by immunoSEQ multiplex PCR; TCRdb stores in-frame clones only, minus some. The sample has around 2,000,000 clones, about 92% seen once; the top ten hold 1.5% to 2%. V dropped 2 bases and J dropped 3; count of bases not matched to a gene: 4. This CDR3 is 14 amino acids long. The V gene's germline CDR1 is MNHEY and CDR2 SVGAGI. Naive CD8 cells comprised CD45RO-negative, CCR7-positively selected cells, excluding terminally differentiated effector memory CD45RA+ cells. Sequencing used naive CD8+ T cells from PBMCs. This TCR came from a man in his late teens or twenties in good health. Some clones in this sample may be carry-over from other donors' samples. The chain combines TRBV6-5 with TRBJ2-7; 7 nucleotides agree with TRBD2. The CDR3 sequence is CASSYRGGGYEQYF. The CDR3 nucleotides read TGTGCCAGCAGTTACCGGGGCGGGGGCTACGAGCAGTACTTC.